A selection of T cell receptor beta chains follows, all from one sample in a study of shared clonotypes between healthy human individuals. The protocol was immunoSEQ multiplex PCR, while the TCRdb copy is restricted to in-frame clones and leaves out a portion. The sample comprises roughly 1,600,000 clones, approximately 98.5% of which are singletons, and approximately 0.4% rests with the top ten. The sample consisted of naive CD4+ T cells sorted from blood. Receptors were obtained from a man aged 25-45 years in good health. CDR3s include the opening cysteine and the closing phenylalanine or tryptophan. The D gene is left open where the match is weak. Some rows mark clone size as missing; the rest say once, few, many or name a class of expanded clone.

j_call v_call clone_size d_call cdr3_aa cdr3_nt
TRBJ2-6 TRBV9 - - CASSVESGRSGANVLTF TGTGCCAGCAGCGTAGAGTCAGGACGCTCTGGGGCCAACGTCCTGACTTTC
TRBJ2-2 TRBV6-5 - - CASTSGTGELFF TGTGCCAGCACCTCAGGGACCGGGGAGCTGTTTTTT
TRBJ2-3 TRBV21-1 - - CASIPSGRDRGSTDTQYF TGTGCCAGCATCCCCAGCGGACGGGACAGGGGCAGCACAGATACGCAGTATTTT
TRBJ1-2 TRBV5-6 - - CASSLAPDYGYTF TGTGCCAGCAGCTTGGCTCCGGACTATGGCTACACCTTC
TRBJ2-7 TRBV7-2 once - CASSRDSNSYEQYF TGTGCCAGCAGCCGCGACAGCAACTCCTACGAGCAGTACTTC
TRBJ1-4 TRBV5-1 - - CASSPQGGRGGEKLFF TGCGCCAGCAGCCCCCAGGGAGGGAGGGGTGGCGAAAAACTGTTTTTT
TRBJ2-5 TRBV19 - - CASGTVPTGTQYF TGTGCCAGTGGCACGGTACCAACGGGGACCCAGTACTTC
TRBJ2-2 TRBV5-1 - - CASSLAGIGELFF TGCGCCAGCAGCTTGGCCGGAATCGGGGAGCTGTTTTTT
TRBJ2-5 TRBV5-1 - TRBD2 CASALGTREETQYF TGCGCCAGCGCCTTAGGGACTAGGGAAGAGACCCAGTACTTC
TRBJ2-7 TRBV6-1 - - CASSEYRREQYF TGTGCCAGCAGTGAATATAGGAGGGAGCAGTACTTC
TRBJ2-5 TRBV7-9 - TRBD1 CASSYAGQGGKTQYF TGTGCCAGCAGTTATGCGGGACAGGGGGGGAAGACCCAGTACTTC
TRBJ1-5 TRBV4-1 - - CASSQEGLNQPQHF TGCGCCAGCAGCCAAGAAGGGCTCAATCAGCCCCAGCATTTT
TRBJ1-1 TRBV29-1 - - CSVARPGAEAFF TGCAGCGTTGCCCGGCCCGGGGCTGAAGCTTTCTTT
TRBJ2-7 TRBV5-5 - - CASSLEAGDYEQYF TGTGCCAGCAGCTTGGAGGCAGGGGACTACGAGCAGTACTTC
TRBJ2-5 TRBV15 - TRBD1 CATSRDPGGLWQTQYF TGTGCCACCAGCAGAGATCCAGGGGGCCTCTGGCAGACCCAGTACTTC
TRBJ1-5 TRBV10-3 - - CAISEGPNNQPQHF TGTGCCATCAGTGAGGGACCGAACAATCAGCCCCAGCATTTT
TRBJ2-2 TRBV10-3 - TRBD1 CAISDPGTGNTGELFF TGTGCCATCAGTGACCCCGGGACAGGGAACACCGGGGAGCTGTTTTTT
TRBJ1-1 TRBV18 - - CASSPEIMNTEAFF TGTGCCAGCTCACCAGAAATAATGAACACTGAAGCTTTCTTT
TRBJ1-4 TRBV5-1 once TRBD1 CASSLQGLATNEKLFF TGCGCCAGCAGCTTACAGGGGTTAGCAACTAATGAAAAACTGTTTTTT
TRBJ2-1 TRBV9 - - CASSVTTGTSQSSYNEQFF TGTGCCAGCAGCGTAACCACCGGGACAAGCCAGAGCTCCTACAATGAGCAGTTCTTC
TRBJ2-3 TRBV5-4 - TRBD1 CASSGTGTDTQYF TGTGCCAGTTCCGGGACAGGGACAGATACGCAGTATTTT
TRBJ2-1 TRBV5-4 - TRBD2 CASSLALAGAHEQFF TGTGCCAGCAGCTTGGCGCTAGCGGGAGCCCATGAGCAGTTCTTC
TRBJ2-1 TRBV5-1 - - CASSLEAASYNEQFF TGCGCCAGCAGCTTGGAGGCAGCCTCCTACAATGAGCAGTTCTTC
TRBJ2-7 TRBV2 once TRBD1 CASSGTGTATYEQYF TGTGCCAGCAGTGGGACCGGGACAGCTACCTACGAGCAGTACTTC
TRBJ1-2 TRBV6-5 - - CASKKGRYGYTF TGTGCCAGCAAAAAGGGACGCTATGGCTACACCTTC
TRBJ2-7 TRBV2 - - CASNPDGSYEQYF TGTGCCAGCAACCCGGATGGCTCCTACGAGCAGTACTTC
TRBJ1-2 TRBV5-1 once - CASSLADRGAANYGYTF TGCGCCAGCAGCTTGGCCGACCGAGGGGCGGCTAACTATGGCTACACCTTC
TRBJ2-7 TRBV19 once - CASTRTGFGGSQVYEQYF TGTGCCAGTACCCGAACCGGATTTGGGGGGAGCCAAGTCTACGAGCAGTACTTC
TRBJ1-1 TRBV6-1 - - CASSQTTEYTEAFF TGTGCCAGCAGTCAGACAACCGAGTACACTGAAGCTTTCTTT
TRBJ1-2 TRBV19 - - CASSWGSGYTF TGTGCCAGTAGCTGGGGCAGCGGCTACACCTTC
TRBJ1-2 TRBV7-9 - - CASSWRGTEYGYTF TGTGCCAGCAGCTGGAGAGGGACGGAATATGGCTACACCTTC
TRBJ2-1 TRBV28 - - CAGGEVGNEQFF TGTGCCGGCGGCGAGGTCGGGAATGAGCAGTTCTTC
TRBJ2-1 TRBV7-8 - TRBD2 CASSLAQGLAGEQFF TGTGCCAGCAGCTTAGCGCAGGGACTAGCGGGAGAGCAGTTCTTC
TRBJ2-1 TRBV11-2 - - CASSLETASFTYNEQFF TGTGCCAGCAGCTTAGAGACAGCCTCTTTTACCTACAATGAGCAGTTCTTC
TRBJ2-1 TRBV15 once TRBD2 CATSRDASAGVLFF TGTGCCACCAGCAGAGACGCTAGCGCGGGGGTACTGTTCTTC
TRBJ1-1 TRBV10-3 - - CAISESEDGTEAFF TGTGCCATCAGTGAGTCAGAGGATGGCACTGAAGCTTTCTTT
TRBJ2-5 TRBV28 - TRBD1 CASSGGTGLQETQYF TGTGCCAGCAGTGGCGGGACAGGCTTACAAGAGACCCAGTACTTC
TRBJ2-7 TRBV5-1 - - CASSSPQASGHTEQYF TGCGCCAGCAGCTCACCTCAGGCGTCAGGGCATACCGAGCAGTACTTC
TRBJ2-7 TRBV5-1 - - CASSSGRGVTANSYEQYF TGCGCCAGCAGCTCGGGAAGGGGCGTCACCGCGAATTCCTACGAGCAGTACTTC
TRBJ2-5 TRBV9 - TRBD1 CASSVAGGSETQYF TGTGCCAGCAGCGTAGCAGGGGGCTCGGAGACCCAGTACTTC
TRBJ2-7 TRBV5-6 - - CASSARQASEQYF TGTGCCAGCAGCGCGCGGCAGGCCTCCGAGCAGTACTTC
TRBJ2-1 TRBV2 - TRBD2 CASSETSEYNEQFF TGTGCCAGCAGTGAAACTAGCGAGTACAATGAGCAGTTCTTC
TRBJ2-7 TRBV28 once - CASHPPTPPYEQYF TGTGCCAGCCATCCTCCAACCCCTCCTTACGAGCAGTACTTC
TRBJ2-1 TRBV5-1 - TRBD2 CASSLGSGTPGNEQFF TGCGCCAGCAGCTTAGGTAGCGGGACCCCGGGGAATGAGCAGTTCTTC
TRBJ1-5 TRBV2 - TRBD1 CASDRGGQPQHF TGTGCCAGCGACAGGGGTGGTCAGCCCCAGCATTTT
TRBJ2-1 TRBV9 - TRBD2 CASSVDRGGPYNEQFF TGTGCCAGCAGCGTAGATCGGGGAGGGCCCTACAATGAGCAGTTCTTC
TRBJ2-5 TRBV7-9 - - CASSHGGIGETQYF TGTGCCAGCAGCCACGGGGGAATTGGGGAGACCCAGTACTTC
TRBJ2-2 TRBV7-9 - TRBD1 CASDRGTTNTGELFF TGTGCCAGCGACAGGGGGACTACCAACACCGGGGAGCTGTTTTTT
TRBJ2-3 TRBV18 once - CASSPPSTVTDTQYF TGTGCCAGCTCACCACCCTCGACAGTCACAGATACGCAGTATTTT
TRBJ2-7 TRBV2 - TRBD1 CASSEQGVGYEQYF TGTGCCAGCAGTGAACAGGGGGTGGGCTACGAGCAGTACTTC
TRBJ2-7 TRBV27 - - CASSTPSGQIYEQYF TGTGCCAGCAGTACCCCATCCGGACAGATCTACGAGCAGTACTTC
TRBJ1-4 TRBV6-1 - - CASSDRAGKNEKLFF TGTGCCAGCAGTGATAGGGCAGGGAAGAATGAAAAACTGTTTTTT
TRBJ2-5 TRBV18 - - CASSPRLQETQYF TGTGCCAGCTCCCCTAGGCTTCAAGAGACCCAGTACTTC